The present T cell receptor (beta chain) was sequenced within a study of blood T cell repertoires in COVID-19. As for the study in general: From the United States, Italy and Spain came samples of acute and convalescent COVID-19. PBMCs, B-cell-depleted T cells, or T cells provided the cDNA or gDNA that made up the material.

V lost 2 bases to trimming and J lost 0 bases; unmatched junction nucleotides: 16. Germline V gene data show CDR1 as MNHEY and CDR2 as SVGEGT. The CDR3 runs to 21 residues. This clone was seen just once. In the original processing: Estimated nucleated cell counts came from reference gene primer amplification. This table comes from immunoSEQ multiplex PCR, and its TCRdb copy is limited to in-frame clones, with some not included. The V and J calls and clone size were taken over from that table, and D and trimming were inferred from the DNA. The repertoire has about 300,000 clones, roughly 86% of them found once; the top ten carry 1.5% to 2%.

This chain uses TRBV6-2 or TRBV6-3 with TRBJ2-6; 7 bases fit TRBD2. The sequencing input was peripheral blood. The TCR was taken from a woman between 45 and 65 years old with acute or convalescent COVID-19. CDR3 bases: TGTGCCAGCAGTTACCCCGGGGAGGGCCTAGCTAGAAGCTCTGGGGCCAACGTCCTGACTTTC. It is translated as CASSYPGEGLARSSGANVLTF.